These T cell receptor beta chains were read from a single sample in a study of CD8+ T cells in alopecia areata. The protocol was immunoSEQ multiplex PCR, while the TCRdb copy is restricted to in-frame clones and leaves out a portion. Among about 190,000 clones, 45% to 65% were seen once, and the ten largest hold roughly 0.7%. Specimen: CD4+ T cells sorted from blood, collected at week 4, from a patient treated with tofacitinib. The receptors originated from a human donor with alopecia areata. The CDR3 runs from the conserved cysteine through the conserved F or W. D genes are given only for firm matches. Clone size is not always given. Where it is, it says once, few, many or a class for expanded clones.

>TRBJ1-4|TRBV29-1|NA|NA
TGCAGCGTTCCCCATGGTGGGGGTAATAACGAAAAACTGTTTTTT
CSVPHGGGNNEKLFF
>TRBJ2-5|TRBV7-9|NA|NA
TGTGCCAGCAACTCGGGCCCCGGGGAGACCCAGTACTTC
CASNSGPGETQYF
>TRBJ1-1|TRBV29-1|NA|NA
TGCAGCGTTCAGAGCTGGGCTGAAGCTTTCTTT
CSVQSWAEAFF
>TRBJ1-3|TRBV4-1|NA|NA
TGCGCCAGCAGCCAGACGGTACACTCTGGAAACACCATATATTTT
CASSQTVHSGNTIYF
>TRBJ2-2|TRBV9|NA|NA
TGTGCCAGCAGCGCCGGGACGCTAACCGGGGAGCTGTTTTTT
CASSAGTLTGELFF
>TRBJ2-6|TRBV30|TRBD1|NA
TGTGCCTGGGACAGGGATGGAACTGGGGCCAACGTCCTGACTTTC
CAWDRDGTGANVLTF
>TRBJ2-7|TRBV29-1|NA|few
TGCAGCGGGTCCCTAAGCGGATCCTACGAGCAGTACTTC
CSGSLSGSYEQYF
>TRBJ2-2|TRBV7-2|NA|NA
TGTGCCAGCAGCCAGGTTGGCGGGGAGCTGTTTTTT
CASSQVGGELFF
>TRBJ2-7|TRBV5-6|NA|NA
TGTGCCAGCAGCTTGGTTGCCAACTTCTACGAGCAGTACTTC
CASSLVANFYEQYF
>TRBJ1-4|TRBV2|NA|NA
TGTGCCAGCAGTGAATTTCCGGGGCAAGGCGAAAAACTGTTTTTT
CASSEFPGQGEKLFF
>TRBJ2-3|TRBV29-1|NA|NA
TGCAGCGTTGGGGCCCTTGGGACGTCGCATTTT
CSVGALGTSHF
>TRBJ2-2|TRBV27|NA|few
TGTGCCAGCAGTTCCGTGTGGACAAGGAACACCGGGGAGCTGTTTTTT
CASSSVWTRNTGELFF
>TRBJ2-5|TRBV5-1|NA|NA
TGCGCCAGCAGCTTGTTCGGGGAAGAGACCCAGTACTTC
CASSLFGEETQYF
>TRBJ2-3|TRBV29-1|NA|once
TGCAGCGTTGAAGATTACGCAAGGGCAGATACGCAGTATTTT
CSVEDYARADTQYF
>TRBJ2-7|TRBV29-1|NA|few
TGCAGCGTTGGGGGAACACCATACGAGCAGTACTTC
CSVGGTPYEQYF
>TRBJ2-7|TRBV9|NA|NA
TGTGCCAGCAGCGTAGGGGATGCCTACGAGCAGTACTTC
CASSVGDAYEQYF
>TRBJ2-7|TRBV30|NA|NA
TGTGCCTGGAGCCAGTCCTACGAGCAGTACTTC
CAWSQSYEQYF
>TRBJ2-7|TRBV30|NA|NA
TGTGCCTGGAGTGTCTGGAGGGACGAGCAGTACTTC
CAWSVWRDEQYF
>TRBJ1-2|TRBV29-1|NA|NA
TGCAGCGGCAGCGGGGGAGATGGCTACACCTTC
CSGSGGDGYTF
>TRBJ1-2|TRBV7-2|NA|NA
TGTGCCAGCAGCTTAGAAAAATCAGGGAAGGGTGATGGCTACACCTTC
CASSLEKSGKGDGYTF
>TRBJ1-2|TRBV29-1|TRBD1|NA
TGCAGCGGCCGACAGGGGGCGAATGGCTACACCTTC
CSGRQGANGYTF
>TRBJ1-5|TRBV7-6|NA|NA
TGTGCCAGCAGCCCAGGATCCAGCAATCAGCCCCAGCATTTT
CASSPGSSNQPQHF